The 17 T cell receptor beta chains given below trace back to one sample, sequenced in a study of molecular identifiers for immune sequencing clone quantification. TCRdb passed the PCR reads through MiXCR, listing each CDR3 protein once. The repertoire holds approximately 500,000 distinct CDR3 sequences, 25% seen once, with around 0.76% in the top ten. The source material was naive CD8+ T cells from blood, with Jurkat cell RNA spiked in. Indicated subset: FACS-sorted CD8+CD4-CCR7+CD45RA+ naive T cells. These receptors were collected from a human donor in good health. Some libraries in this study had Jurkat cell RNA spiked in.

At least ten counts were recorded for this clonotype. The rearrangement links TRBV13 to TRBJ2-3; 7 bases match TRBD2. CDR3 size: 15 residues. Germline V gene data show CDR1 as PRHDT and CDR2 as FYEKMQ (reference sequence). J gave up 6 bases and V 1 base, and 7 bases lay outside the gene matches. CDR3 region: CASSLASGGADTQYF. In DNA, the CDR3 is TGTGCCAGCAGCTTAGCTAGCGGTGGGGCGGATACGCAGTATTTT.

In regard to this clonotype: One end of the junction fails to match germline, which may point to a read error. CDR3 sequence reads: CASSLRGLRSHEQYF. The CDR3 DNA reads as TGTGCCAGCAGTTTGCGGGGGCTTCGCTCCCACGAGCAGTACTTC. The gene calls are TRBV28 and TRBJ2-7, with a possible D match to TRBD2 (7 bases). There are 15 residues in the CDR3. Looked up from germline, CDR1 is MDHEN and CDR2 is SYDVKM. The full variable domain, in which reference TRBV28 and TRBJ2-7 provide the parts outside the CDR3, is DVKVTQSSRYLVKRTGEKVFLECVQDMDHENMFWYRQDPGLGLRLIYFSYDVKMKEKGDIPEGYSVSREKKERFSLILESASTNQTSMYLCASSLRGLRSHEQYFGPGTRLTVT.

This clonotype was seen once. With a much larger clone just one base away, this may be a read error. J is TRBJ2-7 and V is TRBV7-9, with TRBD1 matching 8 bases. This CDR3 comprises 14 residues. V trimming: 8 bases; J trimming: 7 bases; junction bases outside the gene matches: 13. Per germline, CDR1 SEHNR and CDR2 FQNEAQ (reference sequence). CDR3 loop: CASGSPTGVGEQYF. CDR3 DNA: TGTGCCAGCGGCTCACCGACAGGGGTGGGTGAGCAGTACTTC. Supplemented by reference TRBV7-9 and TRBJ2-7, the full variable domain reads DTGVSQNPRHKITKRGQNVTFRCDPISEHNRLYWYRQTLGQGPEFLTYFQNEAQLEKSRLLSDRFSAERPKGSFSTLEIQRTEQGDSAMYLCASGSPTGVGEQYFGPGTRLTVT.

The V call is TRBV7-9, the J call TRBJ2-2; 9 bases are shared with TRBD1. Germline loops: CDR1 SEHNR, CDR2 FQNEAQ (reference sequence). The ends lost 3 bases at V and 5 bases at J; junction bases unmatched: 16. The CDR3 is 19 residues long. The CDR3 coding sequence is TGTGCCAGCAGCTTCCCCCTAAGTAAGACAGGGGGTCGGACCGGGGAGCTGTTTTTT. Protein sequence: CASSFPLSKTGGRTGELFF.

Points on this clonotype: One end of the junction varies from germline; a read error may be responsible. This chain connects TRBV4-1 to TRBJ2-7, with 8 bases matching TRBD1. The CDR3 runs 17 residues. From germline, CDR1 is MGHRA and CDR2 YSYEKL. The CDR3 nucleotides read TGCGCCAGCAGCCAAATTCTAATGGACAGGGTAGTATACGAGCAGCACTTC. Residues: CASSQILMDRVVYEQHF.

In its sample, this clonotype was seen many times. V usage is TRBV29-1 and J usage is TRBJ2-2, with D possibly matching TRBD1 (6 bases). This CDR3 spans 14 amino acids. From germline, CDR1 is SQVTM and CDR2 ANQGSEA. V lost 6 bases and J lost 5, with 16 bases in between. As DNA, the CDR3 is TGCAGCGTGGCCGGGACAAGGGGGACCGGGGAGCTGTTTTTT. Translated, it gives CSVAGTRGTGELFF.

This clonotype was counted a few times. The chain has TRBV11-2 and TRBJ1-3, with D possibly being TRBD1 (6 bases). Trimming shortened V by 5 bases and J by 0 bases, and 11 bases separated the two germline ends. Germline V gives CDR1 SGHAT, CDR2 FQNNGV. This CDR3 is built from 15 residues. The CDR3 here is CASSRQGTSGNTIYF. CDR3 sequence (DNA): TGTGCCAGCAGCCGTCAGGGGACCTCTGGAAACACCATATATTTT.

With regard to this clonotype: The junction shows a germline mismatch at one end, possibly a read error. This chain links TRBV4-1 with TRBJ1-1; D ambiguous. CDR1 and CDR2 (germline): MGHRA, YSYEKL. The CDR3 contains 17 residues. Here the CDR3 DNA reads TGCGCCAGCAGCCCGATCATTGGAGGCCTTGACAACACTGAAGCCTTCTTT. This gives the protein CASSPIIGGLDNTEAFF.

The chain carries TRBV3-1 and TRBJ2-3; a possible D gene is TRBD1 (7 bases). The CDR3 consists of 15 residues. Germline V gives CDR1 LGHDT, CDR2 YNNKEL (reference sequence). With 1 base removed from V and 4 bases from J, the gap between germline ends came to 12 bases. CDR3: CASSQGGRGADTQYF. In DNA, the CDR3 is TGTGCCAGCAGCCAAGGGGGCAGGGGGGCAGATACGCAGTATTTT.

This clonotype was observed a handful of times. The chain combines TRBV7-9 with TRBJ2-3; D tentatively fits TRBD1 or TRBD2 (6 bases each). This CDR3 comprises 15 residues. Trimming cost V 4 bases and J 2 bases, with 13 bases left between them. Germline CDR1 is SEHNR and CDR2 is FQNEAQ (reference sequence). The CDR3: CASSSPGAHTDTQYF. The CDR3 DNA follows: TGTGCCAGCAGCTCCCCGGGGGCCCACACAGATACGCAGTATTTT.

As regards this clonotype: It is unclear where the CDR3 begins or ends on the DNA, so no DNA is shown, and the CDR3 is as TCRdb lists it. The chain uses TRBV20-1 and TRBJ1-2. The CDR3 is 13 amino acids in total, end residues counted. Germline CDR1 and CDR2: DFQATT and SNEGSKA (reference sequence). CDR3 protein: CSVRGVSDYGCTF.

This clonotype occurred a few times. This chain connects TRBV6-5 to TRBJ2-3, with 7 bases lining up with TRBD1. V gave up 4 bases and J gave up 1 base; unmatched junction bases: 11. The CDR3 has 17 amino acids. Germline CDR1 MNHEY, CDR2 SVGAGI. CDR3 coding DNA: TGTGCCAGCAGTTCCAGCCTTACAGGGGTACGCACAGATACGCAGTATTTT. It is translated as CASSSSLTGVRTDTQYF.

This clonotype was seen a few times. The CDR3: CASRIKGAFPDTQYF. CDR3 DNA sequence: TGTGCCAGCAGGATAAAGGGGGCCTTCCCTGATACGCAGTATTTT. The chain recombines TRBV5-4 with TRBJ2-3; 7 bases line up with TRBD1. Germline CDR1 SGHNT, CDR2 YYREEE (reference sequence). The CDR3 is made up of 15 amino acids. The V and J ends lost 5 bases and 6 bases, in that order; junction bases with no gene match: 12.

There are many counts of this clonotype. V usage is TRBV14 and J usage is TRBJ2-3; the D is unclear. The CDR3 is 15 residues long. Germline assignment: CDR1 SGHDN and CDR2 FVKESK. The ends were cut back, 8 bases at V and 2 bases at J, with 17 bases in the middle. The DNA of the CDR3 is TGTGCCAGCGCCAAGCTATTCGGATCCACAGATACGCAGTATTTT. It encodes CASAKLFGSTDTQYF.

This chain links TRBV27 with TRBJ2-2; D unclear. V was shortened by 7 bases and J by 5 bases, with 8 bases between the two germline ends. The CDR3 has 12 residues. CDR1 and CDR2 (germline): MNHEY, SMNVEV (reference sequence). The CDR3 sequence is CASKGGTGELFF. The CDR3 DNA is TGTGCCAGCAAGGGCGGTACCGGGGAGCTGTTTTTT.

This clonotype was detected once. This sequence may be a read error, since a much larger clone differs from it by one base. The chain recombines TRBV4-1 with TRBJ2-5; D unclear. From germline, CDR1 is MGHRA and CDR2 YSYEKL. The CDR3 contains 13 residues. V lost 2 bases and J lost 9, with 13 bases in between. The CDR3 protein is CASSQSDVTAQYF. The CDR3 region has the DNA TGCGCCAGCAGCCAATCGGACGTGACGGCCCAGTACTTC.

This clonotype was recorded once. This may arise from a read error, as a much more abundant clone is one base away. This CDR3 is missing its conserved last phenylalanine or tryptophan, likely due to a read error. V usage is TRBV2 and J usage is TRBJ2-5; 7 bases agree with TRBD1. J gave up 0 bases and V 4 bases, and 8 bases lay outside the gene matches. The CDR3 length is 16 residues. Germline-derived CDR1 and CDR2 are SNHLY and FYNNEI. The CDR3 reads CASSVLYDRDQETQYY. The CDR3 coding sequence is TGTGCCAGCAGTGTTTTGTACGACAGGGACCAAGAGACCCAGTACTAC.